What follows describes a single TCR beta chain. Its antigen is still unknown. The PCR had 60 Vbeta and 13 Jbeta primers. Data came from immunoSEQ multiplex PCR; TCRdb stores just in-frame clones and leaves some out. The repertoire holds approximately 170,000 clones, with more than 65% as singletons. Germline values: CDR1 GTSNPN, CDR2 SVGIG (reference sequence). The CDR3 runs to 15 residues. V lost 3 bases to trimming and J lost 0 bases, with 14 bases between them. It was healthy bone marrow donors who served as donors. The sample belongs to a study of cytomegalovirus exposure and HLA in healthy donors. Study-wide results and caveats: By HLA locus, TCR association rates varied in a later analysis, with DRB1 showing the most and HLA-C the fewest.

This clonotype was sampled from a male donor in good health and CMV-seronegative. The specimen sequenced was PBMCs. This rearrangement joins TRBV30 to TRBJ1-1, with a possible D match to TRBD1 (6 bases). CDR3 protein: CAWRYGTPMNTEAFF. In DNA form, the CDR3 reads TGTGCCTGGAGGTACGGGACACCCATGAACACTGAAGCTTTCTTT.